This T cell receptor (beta chain) was identified during a study of cytomegalovirus exposure and HLA in healthy donors. Overall study findings and caveats: Presence/absence analyses treated sequencing depth as roughly uniform across donors. There were some public TCRs occurring in many donors, but most TCR sequences were rare. Confirmation in vitro established that a few CMV-associated chains were specific for CMV antigens.

Germline CDR1 SNHLY, CDR2 FYNNEI. V lost 2 bases to trimming and J lost 0 bases; unmatched junction nucleotides: 4. The CDR3 has 16 residues. The PCR employed 60 Vbeta primers together with 13 Jbeta primers. Profiled with immunoSEQ multiplex PCR; TCRdb holds only in-frame clones, not every one. The sample consists of tens of thousands of clones, 64% of them appearing once. Points on this clone: The antigen remains undetermined.

No CMV serostatus entry exists for this donor. The chain links TRBV2 to TRBJ2-3, with 8 bases that match TRBD2. This clonotype was sampled from a human donor in good health. The sequenced sample consisted of PBMCs. The CDR3 nucleotides read TGTGCCAGCAGTGAAAGGCGGGGGGTTAGCACAGATACGCAGTATTTT. It yields the protein CASSERRGVSTDTQYF.